The clone carrying this TCR beta chain was picked up a small number of times. These data belong to a study of blood T cells in healthy people across ages. A second PCR, run for 7 to 11 cycles, used a sample-barcoded 5' primer plus a J-beta primer mix. Each CDR3 protein gets one entry after TCRdb re-called the 5' RACE reads with MiXCR. Here the sample spans fewer than 1,000,000 distinct CDR3 sequences, around half being singletons. In germline, CDR1 is SNHLY, CDR2 FYNNEI. The V segment lost 9 bases and the J segment 3 bases; nucleotides outside the gene matches: 4. CDR3 length equals 13 residues. The sequence came from an elderly man in good health. Input material: blood. The V call is TRBV2, the J call TRBJ2-3; 9 nucleotides agree with TRBD2. CDR3 sequence (DNA): TGTGCCAGGAGCGGGAGGTCGACAGATACGCAGTATTTT. This codes for CARSGRSTDTQYF. The full variable domain, in which reference TRBV2 and TRBJ2-3 provide the parts outside the CDR3, is EPEVTQTPSHQVTQMGQEVILRCVPISNHLYFYWYRQILGQKVEFLVSFYNNEISEKSEIFDDQFSVERPDGSNFTLKIRSTKLEDSAMYFCARSGRSTDTQYFGPGTRLTVL.